This T cell receptor (beta chain) was recorded in a study of blood T cell repertoires in COVID-19. Study-wide background: Collection of acute and convalescent COVID-19 samples took place in the United States, Italy and Spain. The analysed material was cDNA or gDNA that came from T cells, B-cell-depleted T cells, or PBMCs.

Trimming at V came to 4 bases and at J to 5 bases, leaving 9 bases not matched to a gene. CDR1 is SGHRS, CDR2 YFSETQ, per germline. The CDR3 contains 15 residues. TCRdb keeps only in-frame clones here, not all; method: immunoSEQ multiplex PCR. The table lists 100,000 to 150,000 clones, less than 90% of them singletons. The source of this sequence is a man aged 70-80 years who had recovered from COVID-19. The V and J genes are TRBV5-1 and TRBJ2-3, with 8 bases identical to TRBD2. The sample was peripheral blood. The CDR3: CASSGLAERGDTQYF. The CDR3 DNA reads as TGCGCCAGCAGCGGACTAGCCGAAAGGGGAGATACGCAGTATTTT.